These 24 T cell receptor beta chains originate from one sample sequenced in a study of T-cell memory formation after mild COVID-19. TCRdb fed the 5' RACE reads into MiXCR, producing one record per CDR3 protein. The table has roughly 40,000 distinct CDR3 sequences, 5.5% to 8.5% seen once. Sequenced input: PBMCs or a T cell subset sorted from them (not recorded which). The receptor set was obtained from an adult who had mild COVID-19 (a few samples of this study predate the infection). Cell type and time point are not known.

The chain carries TRBV6-6 and TRBJ1-4; D is possibly TRBD1 (5 bases). CDR1 is MNHNY and CDR2 is SVGAGI in the germline V gene (reference sequence). The V end lost 4 bases, the J end lost 8 bases, and 8 bases lay between the germline ends. The CDR3 totals 12 residues. The CDR3 sequence: CASSSRGEKLFF. The CDR3 DNA reads TGTGCCAGCAGTTCTCGGGGCGAAAAACTGTTTTTT.

This clonotype has more than one count but fewer than ten. The chain combines TRBV19 with TRBJ2-1, with D hard to call. CDR3 length: 12 amino acids. V was pared by 7 bases and J by 0 bases, with 4 bases between. Germline loops: CDR1 LNHDA, CDR2 SQIVND (reference sequence). This CDR3 is CASTTSYNEQFF. The CDR3 coding sequence is TGTGCCAGTACTACCTCCTACAATGAGCAGTTCTTC.

The table lists this clonotype with a few counts. The rearrangement uses TRBV7-9 and TRBJ1-1; D is unclear. This CDR3 comprises 13 residues. The V and J ends lost 7 bases and 1 base respectively, with 10 bases between them. CDR1 is SEHNR, CDR2 FQNEAQ, per germline (reference sequence). The CDR3: CASTDVGNTEAFF. The CDR3 DNA follows: TGTGCCAGCACCGACGTAGGGAACACTGAAGCTTTCTTT.

In its sample, this clonotype was seen many times. V gene TRBV5-1 combines with J gene TRBJ1-1, with D maybe TRBD1 (6 bases). The CDR3 runs 11 residues. V shed 4 bases and J shed 10 bases, with 11 bases lying between them. CDR1 SGHRS and CDR2 YFSETQ come from the germline V gene. The DNA of the CDR3 is TGCGCCAGCAGCAGGACAGAGAGAGCTTTCTTT. Amino acid sequence: CASSRTERAFF.

The CDR3 loop reads CASSYSAGRSSLEAFF. CDR3 nucleotide sequence: TGTGCCAGCAGTTACTCTGCCGGACGGTCGTCATTGGAAGCTTTCTTT. The chain couples TRBV6-5 to TRBJ1-1; D is unclear. The CDR3 covers 16 residues. Germline V CDR1 and CDR2: MNHEY, SVGAGI. Deletions cut 0 bases from V and 8 bases from J, with 19 bases between.

In this sample, this clonotype turned up many times. This sequence joins TRBV30 and TRBJ2-2, with TRBD1 as a possible D gene (6 bases). The V and J ends lost 5 bases and 5 bases respectively, with 18 bases between them. The CDR3 loop spans 15 amino acids. Germline lookup yields CDR1 GTSNPN and CDR2 SVGIG (reference sequence). CDR3: CAWVPQGRRTGELFF. The CDR3 region has the DNA TGTGCCTGGGTGCCACAGGGAAGGAGGACCGGGGAGCTGTTTTTT.

This clonotype occurred many times. This rearrangement joins TRBV27 to TRBJ2-2; 8 bases fit TRBD1. The CDR3 is 15 residues long. The ends lost 3 bases at V and 5 bases at J; junction bases unmatched: 5. Germline V gives CDR1 MNHEY, CDR2 SMNVEV (reference sequence). Here the CDR3 reads CASSFGQGGTGELFF. In DNA form, the CDR3 reads TGTGCCAGCAGTTTCGGACAGGGTGGGACCGGGGAGCTGTTTTTT.

This clonotype was seen at least ten times. The V gene is TRBV27, the J gene TRBJ1-2; tentative D call: TRBD1 (6 bases). Between the trimmed V and J ends, which lost 2 bases and 4 bases, there was a span of 14 bases. Germline CDR1 reads MNHEY; CDR2 reads SMNVEV (reference sequence). The CDR3 runs 15 residues. The CDR3 DNA follows: TGTGCCAGCAGTTTAACGTATACAGGGATCTATGGCTACACCTTC. Translating it yields CASSLTYTGIYGYTF.

This clonotype was counted ten times or more. The V gene is TRBV2, the J gene TRBJ2-1, with TRBD2 matching over 10 bases. The CDR3 contains 15 residues. Germline V gene sequence: CDR1 SNHLY, CDR2 FYNNEI. V shed 4 bases, J shed 5 bases, and the junction held 5 bases outside the gene matches. DNA for the CDR3: TGTGCCAGCAGTGGCAAGCGGGGGGGCAACAATGAGCAGTTCTTC. It codes for CASSGKRGGNNEQFF.

The chain combines TRBV7-2 with TRBJ2-3; 7 bases line up with TRBD1. J was trimmed by 4 bases and V by 5 bases; bases with no gene match: 3. The CDR3 runs 13 residues. Per the germline V gene, CDR1 is SGHTA and CDR2 is FQGNSA. The CDR3 DNA reads as TGTGCCAGCAGCCGACAGGGACCAGATACGCAGTATTTT. It yields the protein CASSRQGPDTQYF.

The table lists this clonotype with many counts. The CDR3 region has the DNA TGCGCCAGCAGCTTGGCCGGTGGAGGGGGCACAGATACGCAGTATTTT. This gives the protein CASSLAGGGGTDTQYF. This chain joins TRBV5-1 and TRBJ2-3; TRBD2 is a possible D gene (6 bases). V dropped 0 bases and J dropped 1 base, with 12 bases sitting between them. The V gene's germline CDR1 is SGHRS and CDR2 YFSETQ. There are 16 residues in the CDR3.

This clonotype was counted ten times or more. The chain couples TRBV5-1 to TRBJ2-2, with a possible D match to TRBD1 (5 bases). V was cut by 3 bases and J by 8 bases, with 11 bases left in between. The CDR3 covers 13 residues. From germline, CDR1 is SGHRS and CDR2 YFSETQ. CDR3 in amino acids: CASSSQGVGELFF. The DNA of the CDR3 is TGCGCCAGCAGCTCTCAGGGCGTGGGGGAGCTGTTTTTT.

This clonotype has a count of ten or more. This rearrangement joins TRBV6-2 or TRBV6-3 to TRBJ2-5; the match to TRBD2 covers 8 bases. In germline, CDR1 is MNHEY, CDR2 SVGEGT. This CDR3 is built from 14 residues. The J segment lost 5 bases and the V segment lost 7 bases, leaving 9 bases of the junction unmatched. CDR3 DNA: TGTGCCAGCATAAGGGGACTAGTTGGTGAGACCCAGTACTTC. Translation: CASIRGLVGETQYF.

This clonotype showed up just a few times. J is TRBJ1-1 and V is TRBV4-1; D unresolved. Germline loops: CDR1 MGHRA, CDR2 YSYEKL. V lost 0 bases, J lost 1 base, and 6 bases lay in between. The CDR3 contains 14 residues. CDR3 sequence (DNA): TGCGCCAGCAGCCAAGACTACAGGAACACTGAAGCTTTCTTT. This gives the protein CASSQDYRNTEAFF.

In this sample, this clonotype turned up many times. The J gene is TRBJ2-1, the V gene TRBV12-3 or TRBV12-4; no clear D. V lost 3 bases and J 9 bases, leaving 6 bases between the germline ends. This CDR3 is 11 amino acids long. Written as DNA, the CDR3 is TGTGCCAGCAGTTTTTTAGGTGAGCAGTTCTTC. This codes for CASSFLGEQFF.

Only a few counts were recorded for this clonotype. The rearrangement links TRBV19 to TRBJ1-1; the D gene is possibly TRBD1 (6 bases). The CDR3 totals 12 residues. Germline CDR1 LNHDA, CDR2 SQIVND (reference sequence). V gave up 5 bases and J gave up 5 bases, with 9 bases separating them. The CDR3 loop is CASSSGVTEAFF. The CDR3 bases are TGTGCCAGTAGTTCAGGGGTGACTGAAGCTTTCTTT.

The chain employs TRBV25-1 and TRBJ1-2, with a weak D call TRBD1 (5 bases). The CDR3 runs to 13 residues. V was shortened by 4 bases and J by 8 bases, with 14 bases between the two germline ends. Per germline, CDR1 MGHDK and CDR2 SYGVNS. CDR3 in DNA: TGTGCCAGCAGTGCAAGGGGAGTAGAGGGCTACACCTTC. This translates into CASSARGVEGYTF.

The table lists this clonotype with many counts. V gene TRBV11-2 combines with J gene TRBJ1-4, with 7 bases identical to TRBD1. The ends lost 5 bases at V and 10 bases at J; junction bases unmatched: 10. The CDR3 is 14 residues long. Germline V CDR1 and CDR2: SGHAT, FQNNGV. CDR3 DNA sequence: TGTGCCAGCAGCCATACCAGGGGGAGGGGAAAACTGTTTTTT. Translating it yields CASSHTRGRGKLFF.

There are many counts of this clonotype. The V and J genes are TRBV5-1 and TRBJ1-2, with TRBD1 as a possible D gene (6 bases). The CDR3 contains 14 residues. Germline V CDR1 and CDR2: SGHRS, YFSETQ. The V gene lost 0 bases and the J gene lost 8 bases, with 14 bases spanning the gap. CDR3 in DNA: TGCGCCAGCAGCTTGGGACAGGCCCAAGGAGGCTACACCTTC. Amino acids: CASSLGQAQGGYTF. Full variable domain (outside the CDR3, taken from reference TRBV5-1 and TRBJ1-2): KAGVTQTPRYLIKTRGQQVTLSCSPISGHRSVSWYQQTPGQGLQFLFEYFSETQRNKGNFPGRFSGRQFSNSRSEMNVSTLELGDSALYLCASSLGQAQGGYTFGSGTRLTVV.

J is TRBJ2-3 and V is TRBV6-2 or TRBV6-3; D perhaps matches TRBD2 (6 bases). The CDR3 is 14 residues long. V was pared by 5 bases and J by 1 base, with 10 bases between. Germline CDR1 is MNHEY and CDR2 is SVGEGT. CDR3 in amino acids: CASSRLGRTDTQYF. DNA of the CDR3: TGTGCCAGCAGTCGACTAGGACGCACAGATACGCAGTATTTT.

V is TRBV2 and J is TRBJ2-3; 9 bases fit TRBD2. Trimming at V came to 4 bases and at J to 0 bases, leaving 2 bases not matched to a gene. Germline V gene sequence: CDR1 SNHLY, CDR2 FYNNEI. CDR3 length: 15 residues. This CDR3 is CASSVTSGSTDTQYF. CDR3 DNA: TGTGCCAGCAGTGTAACTAGCGGGAGCACAGATACGCAGTATTTT.

This clonotype was found many times. The rearrangement joins TRBV20-1 to TRBJ1-5; no firm D call. The germline V and J ends were trimmed by 3 bases and 0 bases, with 12 bases remaining between them. This CDR3 is 15 amino acids long. Per the germline V gene, CDR1 is DFQATT and CDR2 is SNEGSKA (reference sequence). The CDR3 coding sequence is TGCAGTGCTAGTGATGGGCAGATTAGCAATCAGCCCCAGCATTTT. Protein product: CSASDGQISNQPQHF.

This clonotype has more than one count but fewer than ten. The rearrangement joins TRBV6-6 to TRBJ2-3; TRBD1 might be the D (5 bases). This CDR3 region has 15 residues. CDR1 MNHNY and CDR2 SVGAGI come from the germline V gene (reference sequence). Trimming cost V 6 bases and J 2 bases, with 15 bases left between them. This CDR3 reads CASSSIRQYTDTQYF. CDR3 sequence (DNA): TGTGCCAGCAGCTCAATAAGACAGTACACAGATACGCAGTATTTT.

This clonotype was seen a few times. The chain joins TRBV18 to TRBJ1-1; 8 positions agree with TRBD1. Germline values: CDR1 KGHSH, CDR2 LQKENI. Losses at the gene ends were 6 bases for V and 0 bases for J; bases not matched to a gene: 9. This CDR3 has 16 residues. The CDR3 spells CASSPGTGLLNTEAFF. As DNA, the CDR3 is TGTGCCAGCTCGCCCGGGACAGGCCTACTGAACACTGAAGCTTTCTTT.